These 17 T cell receptor beta chains share one sample of origin, sequenced in a study of cytomegalovirus exposure and HLA in healthy donors. The table came from immunoSEQ multiplex PCR; TCRdb's copy has only in-frame clones and leaves some out. The table has around 160,000 clones, approximately 81% seen once. The sequencing sample was made of PBMCs. The receptors were gathered from a man aged 30 to 45 in good health and CMV-seropositive.

The rearrangement links TRBV5-1 to TRBJ1-3; 8 nucleotides line up with TRBD1. V was clipped by 2 bases and J by 4 bases; unmatched bases: 14. The CDR3 extends over 18 amino acids. Germline V gives CDR1 SGHRS, CDR2 YFSETQ. The CDR3 DNA follows: TGCGCCAGCAGCTTACAGAGTATTACCGGGACAGGAGGAAACACCATATATTTT. Translated, it gives CASSLQSITGTGGNTIYF.

The genes are TRBV28 and TRBJ1-2, with a possible D match to TRBD1 (6 bases). The V end lost 1 base, the J end lost 6 bases, and 12 bases lay between the germline ends. Germline V lookup: CDR1 MDHEN, CDR2 SYDVKM. CDR3 length: 14 amino acids. CDR3 protein: CASSLSWQGNGYTF. CDR3 sequence (DNA): TGTGCCAGCAGTTTATCGTGGCAGGGGAATGGCTACACCTTC.

This chain connects TRBV27 to TRBJ2-5; 8 bases map to TRBD1. V shed 5 bases, J shed 5 bases, and the junction held 10 bases outside the gene matches. This CDR3 has 15 amino acids. Germline V gene data show CDR1 as MNHEY and CDR2 as SMNVEV (reference sequence). CDR3 nucleotides: TGTGCCAGCAGTGGATCAGGGGGCGCGGAGGAGACCCAGTACTTC. It yields the protein CASSGSGGAEETQYF.

CDR3 nucleotide sequence: TGCGCCAGCAGCTTGGCCGGGACAGGGGGCTCGAACACTGAAGCTTTCTTT. This codes for CASSLAGTGGSNTEAFF. This chain joins TRBV5-1 and TRBJ1-1, with 12 nucleotides matching TRBD1. The CDR3 covers 17 residues. CDR1 SGHRS and CDR2 YFSETQ come from the germline V gene. V was pared by 0 bases and J by 1 base, with 4 bases of the junction left unmatched.

The genes are TRBV4-1 and TRBJ1-5; the D gene is possibly TRBD1 (5 bases). Trimming took 3 bases from V and 3 from J, leaving 12 bases between them. The CDR3 runs 15 residues. Germline V gene sequence: CDR1 MGHRA, CDR2 YSYEKL. The CDR3 coding sequence is TGCGCCAGCAGCCAGTTGGGGCTTTCCAATCAGCCCCAGCATTTT. Translating gives CASSQLGLSNQPQHF.

The V gene is TRBV6-4, the J gene TRBJ2-1; 9 bases are a match to TRBD2. The germline gives CDR1 MRHNA, CDR2 SNTAGT. The V gene end was trimmed by 5 bases and the J gene end by 3 bases; junction bases not matched to a gene: 11. The CDR3 spans 17 residues. The CDR3 DNA reads TGTGCCAGCAGTCCTGAATTGTTGCGGGGGGGCTACAATGAGCAGTTCTTC. Protein sequence: CASSPELLRGGYNEQFF.

This sequence joins TRBV6-6 and TRBJ2-7; D might be TRBD1 (5 bases). This CDR3 region has 16 residues. V dropped 0 bases and J dropped 1 base, with 13 bases sitting between them. CDR1 and CDR2 (germline): MNHNY, SVGAGI (reference sequence). This chain's CDR3 is CASSYSVTEFSYEQYF. Here the CDR3 DNA reads TGTGCCAGCAGTTACTCTGTGACAGAGTTTTCCTACGAGCAGTACTTC.

CDR3 in amino acids: CASSRRLAVDTQYF. The CDR3 coding sequence is TGTGCCAGCAGCAGAAGACTAGCGGTGGATACGCAGTATTTT. The chain recombines TRBV27 with TRBJ2-3, with TRBD2 matching 9 bases. After removal of 6 bases from V and 6 bases from J, the junction contained 7 bases not matched to a gene. Germline V gene lookup returns CDR1 MNHEY and CDR2 SMNVEV (reference sequence). CDR3 length: 14 residues.

The rearrangement joins TRBV6-5 to TRBJ1-5; 9 bases are shared with TRBD1. J gave up 8 bases and V 5 bases, and 10 bases lay outside the gene matches. This CDR3 has 15 amino acids. Germline V gene lookup returns CDR1 MNHEY and CDR2 SVGAGI. The CDR3 reads CASSGGQGLQEPQHF. DNA of the CDR3: TGTGCCAGCAGTGGCGGACAGGGGCTCCAGGAGCCCCAGCATTTT.

The V gene is TRBV27, the J gene TRBJ2-1; 7 bases are a match to TRBD1. The J segment lost 3 bases and the V segment lost 8 bases, leaving 1 base of the junction unmatched. The CDR3 is made up of 12 amino acids. Germline assignment: CDR1 MNHEY and CDR2 SMNVEV (reference sequence). In nucleotides, the CDR3 is TGTGCCAGCCGGGACAGCTACAATGAGCAGTTCTTC. It is translated as CASRDSYNEQFF.

J is TRBJ1-3 and V is TRBV6-5; weak D call: TRBD1 (5 bases). This CDR3 region has 14 residues. Germline loops: CDR1 MNHEY, CDR2 SVGAGI. V was pared by 6 bases and J by 4 bases, with 13 bases between. The DNA of the CDR3 is TGTGCCAGCAGCAGGGACTTGGACGGAAACACCATATATTTT. Protein sequence: CASSRDLDGNTIYF.

The chain has TRBV6-1 and TRBJ2-7; TRBD2 is a possible D gene (6 bases). The germline gives CDR1 MNHNS, CDR2 SASEGT. CDR3 length: 13 amino acids. The germline V and J ends were trimmed by 8 bases and 3 bases, with 14 bases remaining between them. DNA for the CDR3: TGTGCCAGCTTCCGGGACTCCCTCTACGAGCAGTACTTC. This translates into CASFRDSLYEQYF.

The V call is TRBV11-3, the J call TRBJ2-7; D remains ambiguous. V lost 0 bases, J lost 6 bases, and 12 bases lay in between. This CDR3 spans 14 amino acids. Germline CDR1 and CDR2: SGHNT and YENEEA. The chain's CDR3 is CASSLDPTFSEQYF. The CDR3 region has the DNA TGTGCCAGCAGCTTAGATCCGACATTCTCCGAGCAGTACTTC.

The gene calls are TRBV28 and TRBJ2-7; 7 nucleotides line up with TRBD1. The CDR3 extends over 15 amino acids. The germline CDR1 and CDR2 sequences are MDHEN and SYDVKM. Losses at the gene ends were 4 bases for V and 1 base for J; bases not matched to a gene: 7. The CDR3 here is CASSSPTGSSYEQYF. The CDR3 bases are TGTGCCAGCAGTTCCCCGACAGGGAGTTCCTACGAGCAGTACTTC. Using reference TRBV28 and TRBJ2-7 for the parts outside the CDR3, the full variable domain is DVKVTQSSRYLVKRTGEKVFLECVQDMDHENMFWYRQDPGLGLRLIYFSYDVKMKEKGDIPEGYSVSREKKERFSLILESASTNQTSMYLCASSSPTGSSYEQYFGPGTRLTVT.

In DNA form, the CDR3 reads TGCGCCAGCAGCCAAGCGGGACTAGCGGGGACAGATACGCAGTATTTT. This translates into CASSQAGLAGTDTQYF. The rearrangement uses TRBV4-3 and TRBJ2-3; TRBD2 matches at 13 bases. V was clipped by 1 base and J by 3 bases; unmatched bases: 1. The CDR3 length is 16 residues. The germline gives CDR1 LGHNA, CDR2 YSLEER.

The genes are TRBV7-3 and TRBJ2-3; possibly TRBD1 for D (5 bases). Trimming shortened V by 5 bases and J by 2 bases, and 17 bases separated the two germline ends. This CDR3 has 16 residues. Per germline, CDR1 SGHTA and CDR2 FQGTGA. The CDR3 sequence is CASSPGGRGFTDTQYF. The CDR3 DNA is TGTGCCAGCAGCCCGGGCGGTAGGGGATTCACAGATACGCAGTATTTT.

The chain has TRBV7-2 and TRBJ2-5; TRBD2 matches at 7 bases. This CDR3 has 13 amino acids. Per germline, CDR1 SGHTA and CDR2 FQGNSA. The junction had 2 bases not matched to a gene; V was cut back by 2 bases and J by 5 bases. CDR3 nucleotides: TGTGCCAGCAGCTTAAGCGGGATCGAGACCCAGTACTTC. Its translation is CASSLSGIETQYF.